This T cell receptor (beta chain) was sequenced during a study of T cell responses to AZD1222 COVID-19 vaccine. Study outcomes and limitations: A reported finding is that nearly half of spike-specific TCRs target unmutated variant regions. It was only after the peak T cell response that any repertoires were sampled. The CD4 TCRs associated with vaccination extended across spike and predominated at 160-218 and 743-854.

Assay used: immunoSEQ multiplex PCR; TCRdb lists only in-frame clones, some missing. The sample has approximately 180,000 clones, just over 90% seen once; the top ten hold about 3%. A remark on this clone: Its antigen is currently unknown.

The TCR was taken from an adult in good health. Material: peripheral blood, obtained on day 0 of AZD1222 vaccination.

CDR3 sequence (DNA): TGTGCCTGGAGTTCGATGAACACCGGGGAGCTGTTTTTT. Amino acid sequence: CAWSSMNTGELFF. The genes are TRBV30 and TRBJ2-2, with D uncertain. Trimming cost V 2 bases and J 1 base, with 5 bases left between them. The CDR3 sequence is 13 residues long. CDR1 is GTSNPN, CDR2 SVGIG, per germline (reference sequence).